This T cell receptor beta chain was recorded in a study of shared clonotypes between healthy human individuals. The study's findings and limits: It was anticipated that sequencing depth would influence how many clonotypes donors shared.

Trimming removed 6 bases from V and 15 bases from J, with 27 bases in between. Germline assignment: CDR1 SGHTA and CDR2 FQGNSA. The CDR3 is 15 amino acids. Details on this clone: The antigen remains unidentified.

The assay was immunoSEQ multiplex PCR, and TCRdb's table has in-frame clones only and misses some. The sample shows over a million clones, roughly 96% of them seen only once. Sequenced sample: naive CD4+ T cells sorted from blood. Subset meaning: CD45RA+ positively selected. The rearrangement links TRBV7-2 to TRBJ2-1; perhaps TRBD2 as D (6 bases). The sequence was obtained from a man aged 25 to 45 in good health. The CDR3 DNA is TGTGCCAGCAGATCGGGGACTCCCTTGGCGGGACGACGGTTCTTC. It codes for CASRSGTPLAGRRFF.